Listed here is a single TCR beta chain. Its cognate antigen has yet to be identified. No clone much larger than this one lies a single base away; base qualities are absent. This specimen's time point label, interpreted: baseline before first vaccination. The vaccinee samples were drawn from two UK trials, COV001 and COV002, one of which was a single-blind randomized controlled phase 2/3 trial testing AZD1222 (ChAdOx1 nCoV-19) in healthy adults. For TCRbeta chain sequencing, PBMC samples from trial participants were taken at day 0 and at day 28 after the second dose. The data originate from a study of T cell responses to AZD1222 COVID-19 vaccine (dated by TCRdb to about 2021). Regarding the complete study: AZD1222 recipients given second doses at about 4 weeks or at about 12 weeks were pooled, since spike-specific TCR depth and breadth were not found to differ between the two schedules. Trial participants were enrolled by age into subgroups of 18-55, 56-69 and 70-plus years, and about 150, 27 and 61 TCR-sequenced participants, respectively, were included in these subgroups. TCR sequencing was performed for 230 to 250 trial participants, of whom about 200 were given two doses of AZD1222 and around 25 were given two doses of MenACWY control vaccine. What the work shows at the level of the full study, not this receptor alone: Participants were mostly white British, with more females than males. The authors suggested clonal diversity may have been underestimated. Vaccine-associated CD4 TCRs spanned the whole spike protein, with dominant responses in regions 160-218 and 743-854. Spike-specific TCR breadth and depth rose significantly after two AZD1222 doses compared with day 0 and with MenACWY recipients. Reportedly, close to half of the unique spike-specific TCRs recognized epitopes lying outside the regions that are mutated in the B.1.351 and B.1.1.7 variants. Because no day 14 peak-response samples were available, repertoires were characterized only after the peak T cell response. In the small 56-69-year group, the increase in depth fell short of significance, most likely because of low power. Only five or six AZD1222 recipients were SARS-CoV-2 seropositive at baseline, limiting conclusions about previously exposed vaccinees.

The CDR1 and CDR2 encoded by the germline V gene (reference sequence) are MNHNY and SVGAGI. The CDR3 holds 14 amino acids from the cysteine to the phenylalanine. Only CDR3 DNA remains: 42 bases, in frame from the first base. Relative to germline, V is 6 bases shorter and J is 6 bases shorter, with 12 bases between their ends. The CDR3 regions of human TCRbeta chains were analyzed by immunosequencing. Under the source paper's analysis protocol: TCRs in the repertoires were matched against a reference library of SARS-CoV-2-specific TCRs that had been generated with the MIRA antigen-specificity platform. Breadth was defined as the fraction of unique TCRs that were SARS-CoV-2-associated. Depth was defined as the fraction of total T cells that were SARS-CoV-2-associated. Using the MIRA data, each spike-specific TCR was mapped to the spike region that the TCR reacts to and placed in a CD4 or CD8 class. Log10-transformed breadth and depth values were compared by one-way ANOVA with Sidak's multiple comparisons tests. The clones in this table, taken by TCRdb from immuneACCESS, are in-frame only. Not every clone is retained; where verified, under half of the shortfall comes from an unresolved V gene, and the cause of the rest is unknown. The DNA was the basis for D and trimming; V, J and clone size are from that table. The table for this sample lists approximately 100,000 clones; approximately 88% of them were counted only once. Together, the top ten hold approximately 22% of the sample.

The chain is assembled from TRBV6-6 and TRBJ1-6; a confident D gene designation cannot be given. This material consisted of peripheral blood, taken on day 0 of AZD1222 vaccination. This receptor was identified in an adult in good health. The DNA sequence reads TGTGCCAGCAGGGAAAGTAGTCCTAATTCACCCCTCCACTTT. Its translation is CASRESSPNSPLHF.